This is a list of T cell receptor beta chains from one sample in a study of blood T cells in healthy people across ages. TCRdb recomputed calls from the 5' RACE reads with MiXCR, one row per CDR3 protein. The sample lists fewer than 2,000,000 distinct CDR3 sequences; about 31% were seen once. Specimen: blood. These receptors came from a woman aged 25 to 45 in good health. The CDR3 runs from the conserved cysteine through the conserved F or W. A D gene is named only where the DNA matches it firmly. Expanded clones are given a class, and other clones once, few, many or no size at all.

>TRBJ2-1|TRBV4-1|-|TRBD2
TGCGCCAGCAGCCGACTAGCGGGACTCCAAAGGAATGAGCAGTTCTTC
CASSRLAGLQRNEQFF
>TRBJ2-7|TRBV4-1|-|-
TGCGCCAGCAGCCAAGATGGACATCGGGCCTCCGAGCAGTACTTC
CASSQDGHRASEQYF
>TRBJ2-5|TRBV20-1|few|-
TGCAGTGCTAGAGTTGGCTCCCAGGGGCCCCAGTACTTC
CSARVGSQGPQYF
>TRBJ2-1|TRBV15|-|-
TGTGCCACCAACAGACGAGGTGGGGGAAATGAGCAGTTCTTC
CATNRRGGGNEQFF
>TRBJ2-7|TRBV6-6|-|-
TGTGCCAGCAGTGTCACAGGGAAGGGGACTATCGAGCAGTACTTC
CASSVTGKGTIEQYF
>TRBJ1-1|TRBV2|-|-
TGTGCCAGCAGTCCGACCGACCTCCCTGAAGCTTTCTTT
CASSPTDLPEAFF
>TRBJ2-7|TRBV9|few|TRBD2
TGTGCCAGCAGCGTAGGGGGGGGGACGGGCTACGAGCAGTACTTC
CASSVGGGTGYEQYF
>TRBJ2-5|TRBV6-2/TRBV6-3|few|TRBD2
TGTGCCAGCAGTTACGCGGGGGGCCAGCAGTACTTC
CASSYAGGQQYF
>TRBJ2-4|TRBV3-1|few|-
TGTGCCAGCAGCCCCGGGTCCCAACAATCACCCCAGTACTTC
CASSPGSQQSPQYF
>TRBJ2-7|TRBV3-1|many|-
TGTGCCAGCAGCCAAGAGTGGGGGATTGGCGAGCAGTACTTC
CASSQEWGIGEQYF
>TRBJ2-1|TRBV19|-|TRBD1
TGTGCCAGCGCCGTGAGGGGCCCAGGGGGTGTCTCCTACAATGAGCAGTTCTTC
CASAVRGPGGVSYNEQFF
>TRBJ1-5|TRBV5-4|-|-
TGTGCCAGCAGCTCGGGACCAAGCAATCAGCCCCAGCATTTT
CASSSGPSNQPQHF
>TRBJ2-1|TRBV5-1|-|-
TGCGCCAGCAGCTTGGCGGACGTGCCCTACAATGAGCAGTTCTTC
CASSLADVPYNEQFF
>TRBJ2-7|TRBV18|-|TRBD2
TGTGCCAGCTCGCCGGGACTAGCGGGATTTAACTACGAGCAGTACTTC
CASSPGLAGFNYEQYF
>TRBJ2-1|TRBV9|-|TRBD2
TGTGCCAGCAGCGTAGGCCTAGCGGGAACTGAGCAGTTCTTC
CASSVGLAGTEQFF
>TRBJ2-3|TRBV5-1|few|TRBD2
TGCGCCAGCACCTCGTCCGGACTAGCGGGGGCCACAGATACGCAGTATTTT
CASTSSGLAGATDTQYF
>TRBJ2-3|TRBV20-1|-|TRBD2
TGCAGTGCTAGAATAATAGCGGGACGCACAGATACGCAGTATTTT
CSARIIAGRTDTQYF
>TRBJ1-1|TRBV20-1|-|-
TGCAGTGCTAGAGCCGGCGGGGCAGTGAACACTGAAGCTTTCTTT
CSARAGGAVNTEAFF
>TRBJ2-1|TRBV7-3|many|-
TGTGCCAGCAGTTTAAACACCTACAATGAGCAGTTCTTC
CASSLNTYNEQFF
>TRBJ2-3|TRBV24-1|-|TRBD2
TGTGCCACCAGTGATCCCAGACTAGCGGGAGGGCCGACAGATACGCAGTATTTT
CATSDPRLAGGPTDTQYF
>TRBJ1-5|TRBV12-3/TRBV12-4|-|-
TGTGCCAGCAGTCCCGGTGAGGGTGGGGGGTTTTGGCCCCAGCATTTT
CASSPGEGGGFWPQHF
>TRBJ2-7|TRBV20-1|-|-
TGCAGTGCTAAACGGGACCCCAGACACTACGAGCAGTACTTC
CSAKRDPRHYEQYF
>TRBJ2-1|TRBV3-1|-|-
TGTGCCAGCAGCCAAGGACGAGCGAAGCAGTTCTTC
CASSQGRAKQFF
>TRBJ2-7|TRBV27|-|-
TGTGCCAGCAGCCCCATGGCGAGCCTAAGCGAGCAGTACTTC
CASSPMASLSEQYF
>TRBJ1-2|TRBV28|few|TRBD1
TGTGCCATTCAAACCGGACAGGGAGGAAACTATGGCTACACCTTC
CAIQTGQGGNYGYTF
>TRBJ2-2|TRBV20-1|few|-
TGCAGTGCTAGAGATCCTAAGGACTCAACACCAAACACCGGGGAGCTGTTTTTT
CSARDPKDSTPNTGELFF
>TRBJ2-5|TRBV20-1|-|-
TGCAGCCTTGTGGACAATGAGCAGTACTTC
CSLVDNEQYF
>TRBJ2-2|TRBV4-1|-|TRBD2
TGCGCCAGCAGCTCAGCGGGAGGGATCGCCGGGGAGCTGTTTTTT
CASSSAGGIAGELFF
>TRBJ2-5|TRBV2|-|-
TGTGCCAGCAGTGAGGACTCCCCTAACCAGTACTTC
CASSEDSPNQYF
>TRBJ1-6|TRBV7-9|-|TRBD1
TGTGCCAGCAGCTTCCCTATAGGGGGCGGGAATTCACCCCTCCACTTT
CASSFPIGGGNSPLHF
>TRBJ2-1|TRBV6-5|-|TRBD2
TGTGCCAGCAGTTACTCCCCGCCGGGACTAGCGGGTTCATCCTACACTGAGCAGTTCTTC
CASSYSPPGLAGSSYTEQFF
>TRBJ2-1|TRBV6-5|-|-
TGTGCCAGCAGTTACTCTGCGAGCCCGGGCAATGAGCAGTTCTTC
CASSYSASPGNEQFF
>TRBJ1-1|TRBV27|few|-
TGTGCCAGCAGTTCGGGGGCGCTTACTGAAGCTTTCTTT
CASSSGALTEAFF
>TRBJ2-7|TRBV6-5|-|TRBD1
TGTGCCAGCAGGAAACAGGGGAGCGTTTACGAGCAGTACTTC
CASRKQGSVYEQYF
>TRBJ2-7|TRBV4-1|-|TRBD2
TGCGCCAGCAGCCTTTCCTTAGCGGGGGAATCCTACGAGCAGTACTTC
CASSLSLAGESYEQYF
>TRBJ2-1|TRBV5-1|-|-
TGCGCCGGCAGATCCGACGGATACTACAATGAGCAGTTCTTC
CAGRSDGYYNEQFF
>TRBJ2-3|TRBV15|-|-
TGTGCCACCAGCAGAGATGCGAGGACGCAGTATTTT
CATSRDARTQYF
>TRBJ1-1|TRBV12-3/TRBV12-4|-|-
TGTGCCAGCACTATGGGGACCGTAGGGGCTGAAGCTTTCTTT
CASTMGTVGAEAFF
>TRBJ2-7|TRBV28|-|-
TGTGCCAGCAGTTCGTCGGGGTTCTTCCCCTACGAGCAGTACTTC
CASSSSGFFPYEQYF
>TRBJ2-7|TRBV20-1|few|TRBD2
TGCAGTGCTAGAGATCCCCCTAGCGGTCGCCTCGAGCAGTACTTC
CSARDPPSGRLEQYF
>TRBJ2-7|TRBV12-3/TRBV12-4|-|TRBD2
TGTGCCAGCACCAGGGGACTAGCGGGAGGTTTTACCCACGAGCAGTACTTC
CASTRGLAGGFTHEQYF
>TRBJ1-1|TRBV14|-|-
TGTGCCAGCAGCCAAGGTAGGATGGGCGAGAACACTGAAGCTTTCTTT
CASSQGRMGENTEAFF
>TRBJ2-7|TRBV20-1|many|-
TGCAGTGCTAGAAGCGGTAGCTCCTACGAGCAGTACTTC
CSARSGSSYEQYF
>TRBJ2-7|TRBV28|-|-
TGTGCCAGCAGTTCCCCAGGGTTGGGGGACGAGCAGTACTTC
CASSSPGLGDEQYF
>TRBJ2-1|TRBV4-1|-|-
TGCGCCAGCAGCCAACCCCCGGGAGCGCGCAATGAGCAGTTCTTC
CASSQPPGARNEQFF
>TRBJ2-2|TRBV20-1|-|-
TGCAGTGCACAGGACGGGAACACCGGGGAGCTGTTTTTT
CSAQDGNTGELFF
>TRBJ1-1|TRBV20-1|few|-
TGCAGACCCGGTGAAACTGACACTGAAGCTTTCTTT
CRPGETDTEAFF
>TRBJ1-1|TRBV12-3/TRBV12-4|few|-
TGTGCCAGCAGTTCCTACAGGGTAGGAACTGAAGCTTTCTTT
CASSSYRVGTEAFF
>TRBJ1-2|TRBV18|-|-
TGTGCCAGCTCACTCTCGACTAATCGACGTGGCTACACCTTC
CASSLSTNRRGYTF